The 32 T cell receptor beta chains given below trace back to one sample, sequenced in a study of T cells in Graves' hyperthyroidism and ophthalmopathy. Amplification of TCR beta CDR3 regions used RNA as the template. During a first-round RT-PCR of the TCR CDR3, the HTBI primer set was used. TCRdb reanalysed the multiplex PCR reads using MiXCR and keeps one entry per CDR3 protein. The data hold hundreds of thousands of distinct CDR3 sequences, with over 35% observed a single time. The specimen sequenced was blood. The receptors shown here come from a man aged 18-30 years with Graves' hyperthyroidism.

The J gene is TRBJ1-5, the V gene TRBV2, with no clear D. Trimming took off 6 bases at V and 3 bases at J, with 21 bases between the two ends. Germline loops: CDR1 SNHLY, CDR2 FYNNEI. CDR3 length: 17 residues. CDR3 protein: CASRPGSSWALNQPQHF. The DNA for the CDR3 is TGTGCCAGCAGGCCCGGATCGTCGTGGGCTCTCAATCAGCCCCAGCATTTT.

This clonotype was counted at least ten times. This rearrangement joins TRBV7-8 to TRBJ2-5; no definite D call. Germline CDR1 and CDR2: SGHVS and FQNEAQ. V was clipped by 1 base and J by 5 bases, with 11 bases between them. The length of the CDR3 is 14 residues. The CDR3 DNA sequence: TGTGCCAGCAGCTTAGTACCGACGGGCGAGACCCAGTACTTC. It specifies CASSLVPTGETQYF.

This clonotype occurred many times. The chain recombines TRBV19 with TRBJ1-5; 9 bases agree with TRBD1. This CDR3 spans 16 amino acids. Trimming at V came to 6 bases and at J to 2 bases, leaving 8 bases not matched to a gene. From germline, CDR1 is LNHDA and CDR2 SQIVND (reference sequence). The CDR3 DNA follows: TGTGCCAGTAGAGCGACAGGGGGAAGGGGCAATCAGCCCCAGCATTTT. This translates into CASRATGGRGNQPQHF.

This clonotype turned up a few times. The genes are TRBV4-1 and TRBJ2-5; 8 nucleotides agree with TRBD2. The ends lost 1 base at V and 5 bases at J; junction bases unmatched: 3. Germline loops: CDR1 MGHRA, CDR2 YSYEKL. The CDR3 length is 14 residues. The CDR3 coding sequence is TGCGCCAGCAGCCAAGTAGCGGGGCTGGAGACCCAGTACTTC. The encoded protein is CASSQVAGLETQYF.

The V and J genes are TRBV7-9 and TRBJ2-5, with D unresolved. V was trimmed by 1 base and J by 5 bases, leaving 8 bases between them. This CDR3 has 13 amino acids. CDR1 is SEHNR, CDR2 FQNEAQ, per germline (reference sequence). The CDR3 loop is CASSLVAVETQYF. The CDR3 DNA follows: TGTGCCAGCAGCTTAGTAGCAGTCGAGACCCAGTACTTC.

The V gene is TRBV5-1, the J gene TRBJ2-2, with no clear D. Germline assignment: CDR1 SGHRS and CDR2 YFSETQ. The V end lost 4 bases, the J end lost 6 bases, and 13 bases lay between the germline ends. The CDR3 sequence is 14 residues long. CDR3 DNA sequence: TGCGCCAGCAGCCGGACGGCGATCTCCGGGGAGCTGTTTTTT. Protein product: CASSRTAISGELFF.

This clonotype was recorded a few times. One junction end disagrees with the germline gene, perhaps due to a read error. The chain combines TRBV10-2 with TRBJ1-3; the match to TRBD1 covers 7 bases. This CDR3 has 15 residues. Germline CDR1 WSHSY, CDR2 SAAADI. The CDR3 loop reads CASSSDRRSGNTIYF. In nucleotides, the CDR3 is TGTGCCAGCAGCTCGGACAGGCGCTCTGGAAACACCATATATTTT.

Worth noting for this clonotype: This sequence may be a read error, since a much larger clone differs from it by one base. The chain couples TRBV7-6 to TRBJ2-7; 7 nucleotides match TRBD2. The CDR3 sequence is 15 residues long. Germline assignment: CDR1 SGHVS and CDR2 FNYEAQ. The CDR3 region has the DNA TGTGCCAGCAGCTTAGTAGCGGGCGACTCCCACGAGCAGTACTTC. It yields the protein CASSLVAGDSHEQYF.

Details on this clonotype: A single base separates this from a much larger clone, so it may be a read error. V usage is TRBV7-3 and J usage is TRBJ2-7; a weak D match, TRBD2 (6 bases). The CDR3 consists of 13 residues. Per the germline V gene, CDR1 is SGHTA and CDR2 is FQGTGA. CDR3 amino acids: CASSLTPRGEQCF. The CDR3 DNA sequence: TGTGCCAGCAGCTTAACTCCGCGGGGCGAGCAGTGCTTC. Full variable domain (remainder filled in from reference TRBV7-3 and TRBJ2-7): GAGVSQTPSNKVTEKGKYVELRCDPISGHTALYWYRQSLGQGPEFLIYFQGTGAADDSGLPNDRFFAVRPEGSVSTLKIQRTERGDSAVYLCASSLTPRGEQCFGPGTRLTVT.

In DNA form, the CDR3 reads TGTGCCAGTAGTATGGACAGGGATAACTATGGCTACACCTTC. Protein: CASSMDRDNYGYTF. V and J are TRBV19 and TRBJ1-2; 8 nucleotides match TRBD1. V trimming: 3 bases; J trimming: 1 base; junction bases outside the gene matches: 1. CDR1 and CDR2 (germline): LNHDA, SQIVND (reference sequence). The CDR3 length is 14 residues.

This clonotype occurred a few times. CDR3 loop: CASSLLAGFTGELFF. For the CDR3, the DNA is TGTGCCAGCAGCTTACTAGCGGGATTCACCGGGGAGCTGTTTTTT. The rearrangement joins TRBV7-6 to TRBJ2-2; 9 nucleotides match TRBD2. CDR3 length equals 15 residues. Trimming cost V 2 bases and J 4 bases; bases outside gene matches: 2. Germline values: CDR1 SGHVS, CDR2 FNYEAQ.

This clonotype was counted only a few times. The chain carries TRBV6-5 and TRBJ1-1; D ambiguous. Germline CDR1 reads MNHEY; CDR2 reads SVGAGI. V lost 6 bases and J 3 bases, leaving 11 bases between the germline ends. CDR3 length: 13 amino acids. The CDR3 protein is CASRSDRDTEAFF. CDR3 DNA: TGTGCCAGCAGATCGGACCGTGACACTGAAGCTTTCTTT.

Notes on this clonotype: A much larger clone differs from this one at a single base, so this may be a read error. The V gene is TRBV10-3, the J gene TRBJ2-5; unclear D gene. This CDR3 comprises 13 residues. The germline CDR1 and CDR2 sequences are ENHRY and SYGVKD. The CDR3 coding sequence is TGTGCCGTCAGTGTGGCAACCAAAGAGACCCAGTACTTC. Amino acids: CAVSVATKETQYF.

This chain connects TRBV7-4 to TRBJ2-7, with D unclear. V dropped 1 base and J dropped 0 bases, with 7 bases sitting between them. Germline CDR1 reads SGHVT; CDR2 reads SQSDAQ. This CDR3 is 14 amino acids long. CDR3 region: CASSLVGFSYEQYF. CDR3 coding DNA: TGTGCCAGCAGCTTAGTAGGGTTCTCCTACGAGCAGTACTTC.

This clonotype occurred many times. V gene TRBV7-9 combines with J gene TRBJ1-2; 9 bases map to TRBD1. This CDR3 has 13 residues. Germline loops: CDR1 SEHNR, CDR2 FQNEAQ (reference sequence). V shed 2 bases, J shed 12 bases, and the junction held 7 bases outside the gene matches. In DNA form, the CDR3 reads TGTGCCAGCAGCTTAATGGGGACAGGGAGAAACACCTTC. Residues: CASSLMGTGRNTF.

The J gene is TRBJ1-2, the V gene TRBV20-1; no definite D call. The CDR3 sequence is 11 residues long. V was pared by 3 bases and J by 12 bases, with 14 bases between. Per the germline V gene, CDR1 is DFQATT and CDR2 is SNEGSKA (reference sequence). CDR3 DNA: TGCAGTGCTAGTAGGTTAGCGGGAAACACCTTC. Translation gives CSASRLAGNTF.

The rearrangement joins TRBV6-5 to TRBJ2-7; D remains unclear. The CDR3 is made up of 14 amino acids. Germline CDR1 reads MNHEY; CDR2 reads SVGAGI. V dropped 6 bases and J dropped 0 bases, with 12 bases sitting between them. CDR3 residues: CASRSQLSSYEQYF. The DNA of the CDR3 is TGTGCCAGCAGGTCACAGTTGAGCTCCTACGAGCAGTACTTC.

A remark on this clonotype: A read error may be the cause here, since a much bigger clone is one base away. The conserved final phenylalanine or tryptophan is absent from the CDR3, which likely points to a read error. This sequence joins TRBV19 and TRBJ1-5; 7 bases agree with TRBD1. The CDR3 sequence is 14 residues long. CDR1 LNHDA and CDR2 SQIVND come from the germline V gene (reference sequence). V shed 4 bases and J 7 bases; nucleotides not matched to a gene: 7. The CDR3 here is CASSTRDSGQPQHS. CDR3 DNA: TGTGCCAGTAGTACCCGGGACAGTGGCCAGCCCCAGCATTCT.

This rearrangement joins TRBV5-5 to TRBJ2-5; tentative D call: TRBD2 (6 bases). Germline CDR1 reads SGHKS; CDR2 reads YYEKEE (reference sequence). This CDR3 contains 16 residues. Trimming shortened V by 1 base and J by 5 bases, and 18 bases separated the two germline ends. Here the CDR3 DNA reads TGTGCCAGCAGCTTGACTAGCCGGATTGGTGGGGAGACCCAGTACTTC. As protein: CASSLTSRIGGETQYF.

This clonotype was counted many times. This chain's CDR3 is CASVTRGELFF. CDR3 nucleotides: TGTGCCAGCGTTACCCGCGGGGAGCTGTTTTTT. The chain has TRBV2 and TRBJ2-2; D is unresolved. Trimming shortened V by 8 bases and J by 7 bases, and 8 bases separated the two germline ends. CDR3 length equals 11 residues. Germline-derived CDR1 and CDR2 are SNHLY and FYNNEI.

The chain recombines TRBV7-6 with TRBJ1-5, with D possibly TRBD1 on 5 matching bases. From germline, CDR1 is SGHVS and CDR2 FNYEAQ. V gave up 4 bases and J gave up 3 bases, with 10 bases separating them. There are 14 residues in the CDR3. CDR3 coding DNA: TGTGCCAGCAGCTCTCCCAGGGCCAATCAGCCCCAGCATTTT. Translating gives CASSSPRANQPQHF.

This chain connects TRBV13 to TRBJ1-2; D unclear. CDR1 is PRHDT, CDR2 FYEKMQ, per germline (reference sequence). CDR3 length equals 12 residues. Trimming pared 5 bases from V and 8 bases from J, leaving 12 bases between. The CDR3 loop is CASSVERRGYTF. Written as DNA, the CDR3 is TGTGCCAGCAGCGTTGAAAGGCGAGGCTACACCTTC.

In its sample, this clonotype was seen a few times. The genes are TRBV4-1 and TRBJ2-2; 10 bases agree with TRBD2. Unmatched junction bases numbered 8, after V lost 3 bases and J lost 4 bases. CDR1 MGHRA and CDR2 YSYEKL come from the germline V gene. The CDR3 extends over 17 amino acids. The CDR3 is CASSHATSGRATGELFF. In DNA, the CDR3 is TGCGCCAGCAGCCATGCGACTAGCGGGCGCGCCACCGGGGAGCTGTTTTTT.

This clonotype was observed many times. V and J are TRBV7-7 and TRBJ2-5, with 10 bases fitting TRBD1. CDR1 is SSHAT, CDR2 FNYEAQ, per germline (reference sequence). The CDR3 is 14 residues long. The DNA of the CDR3 is TGTGCTAGCGGACGGACAGGGGGACAAGAGACCCAGTACTTC. Translating gives CASGRTGGQETQYF.

The table lists this clonotype with many counts. The chain has TRBV29-1 and TRBJ1-1; D remains unclear. Looked up from germline, CDR1 is SQVTM and CDR2 is ANQGSEA. V was shortened by 4 bases and J by 3 bases, with 6 bases between the two germline ends. CDR3 length: 11 residues. The CDR3 coding sequence is TGCAGCGTTGCATGGGACACTGAAGCTTTCTTT. As protein: CSVAWDTEAFF.

This clonotype appeared a single time. In DNA, the CDR3 is TGCAGTGCTAGGGGGAGCGGGGGGGCCTACGAGCAGTACTTC. This gives the protein CSARGSGGAYEQYF. V usage is TRBV20-1 and J usage is TRBJ2-7; 10 bases are a match to TRBD2. Trimming at V came to 3 bases and at J to 2 bases, leaving 4 bases not matched to a gene. This CDR3 is built from 14 residues. Looked up from germline, CDR1 is DFQATT and CDR2 is SNEGSKA (reference sequence).

This clonotype was seen ten or more times. The chain links TRBV20-1 to TRBJ1-2; TRBD1 agrees at 9 bases. With V trimmed by 3 bases and J by 5 bases, 4 bases remained unmatched. Germline V gene lookup returns CDR1 DFQATT and CDR2 SNEGSKA (reference sequence). This CDR3 contains 13 residues. CDR3 DNA: TGCAGTGCTAGTACGGGACAGGGTTATGGCTACACCTTC. Its protein product is CSASTGQGYGYTF.

This chain uses TRBV7-2 with TRBJ1-4, with D tentatively TRBD1 (5 bases). CDR3 length: 14 residues. Trimming removed 5 bases at V and 6 bases at J, with 13 bases between. Germline assignment: CDR1 SGHTA and CDR2 FQGNSA. CDR3 amino acids: CASSLRVDDEKLFF. As DNA, the CDR3 is TGTGCCAGCAGCCTCAGGGTGGACGATGAAAAACTGTTTTTT.

This chain connects TRBV20-1 to TRBJ1-5; tentatively, D is TRBD1 (5 bases). The CDR3 is 13 residues long. Germline assignment: CDR1 DFQATT and CDR2 SNEGSKA (reference sequence). V lost 3 bases and J lost 7, with 13 bases in between. Here the CDR3 DNA reads TGCAGTGCTAGTCGCAGGGCGGGACAGCCCCAGCATTTT. Translated: CSASRRAGQPQHF.

This clonotype was counted between two and nine times. The V and J genes are TRBV20-1 and TRBJ1-1, with D possibly being TRBD1 (5 bases). The V gene lost 6 bases and the J gene lost 4 bases, with 12 bases spanning the gap. Per the germline V gene, CDR1 is DFQATT and CDR2 is SNEGSKA (reference sequence). This CDR3 has 12 amino acids. CDR3 in DNA: TGCAGTGCCGGGGAGAGGGGCACTGAAGCTTTCTTT. The encoded protein is CSAGERGTEAFF.

V usage is TRBV10-3 and J usage is TRBJ1-1; 9 nucleotides match TRBD1. The CDR3 length is 14 residues. Trimming at V came to 3 bases and at J to 5 bases, leaving 4 bases not matched to a gene. CDR1 is ENHRY, CDR2 SYGVKD, per germline. This CDR3 is CAISERDRDTEAFF. The CDR3 coding sequence is TGTGCCATCAGTGAACGGGACAGGGATACTGAAGCTTTCTTT.

This clonotype was counted between two and nine times. This chain uses TRBV20-1 with TRBJ1-6; D is undetermined. The length of the CDR3 is 12 residues. The V gene lost 0 bases and the J gene lost 10 bases, with 7 bases spanning the gap. CDR1 DFQATT and CDR2 SNEGSKA come from the germline V gene (reference sequence). Written as DNA, the CDR3 is TGCAGTGCTAGAGACAGGCAATCACCCCTCCACTTT. Amino acid sequence: CSARDRQSPLHF.